The 2 T cell receptor beta chains given below trace back to one sample, sequenced in a study of cytomegalovirus exposure and HLA in healthy donors. Primers for the PCR totalled 60 Vbeta and 13 Jbeta. The assay was immunoSEQ multiplex PCR, and TCRdb's table has in-frame clones only and misses some. Of approximately 110,000 clones in the sample, over 60% were seen once. Source material: PBMCs. The receptors originated from a man aged 25-40 years in good health and CMV-seropositive.

The chain employs TRBV4-1 and TRBJ2-2; 8 bases align to TRBD1. With 4 bases clipped from V and 4 bases from J, the junction kept 5 bases outside the gene matches. This CDR3 region has 15 residues. The germline V gene has CDR1 MGHRA and CDR2 YSYEKL. The chain's CDR3 is CASSPTGGSTGELFF. CDR3 bases: TGCGCCAGCAGCCCAACAGGGGGTAGCACCGGGGAGCTGTTTTTT.

This chain links TRBV2 with TRBJ2-5; D may be TRBD2 (6 bases). Per germline, CDR1 SNHLY and CDR2 FYNNEI. The CDR3 extends over 14 amino acids. V gave up 5 bases and J gave up 2 bases, with 12 bases separating them. The CDR3 reads CASSLGGAQETQYF. CDR3 in DNA: TGTGCCAGCAGTCTTGGAGGGGCTCAAGAGACCCAGTACTTC.